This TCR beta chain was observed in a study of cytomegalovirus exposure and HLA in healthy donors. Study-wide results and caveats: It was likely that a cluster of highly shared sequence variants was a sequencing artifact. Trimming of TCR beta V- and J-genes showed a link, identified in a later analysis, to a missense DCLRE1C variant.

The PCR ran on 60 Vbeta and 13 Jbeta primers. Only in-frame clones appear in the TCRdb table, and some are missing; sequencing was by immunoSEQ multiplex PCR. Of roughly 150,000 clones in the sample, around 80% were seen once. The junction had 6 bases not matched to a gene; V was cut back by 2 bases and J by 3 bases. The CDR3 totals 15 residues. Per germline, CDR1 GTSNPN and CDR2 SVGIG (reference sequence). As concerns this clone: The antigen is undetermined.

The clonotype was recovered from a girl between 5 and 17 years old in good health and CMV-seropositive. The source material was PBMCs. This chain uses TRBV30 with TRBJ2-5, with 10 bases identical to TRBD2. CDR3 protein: CAWSHGLAVKETQYF. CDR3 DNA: TGTGCCTGGAGTCACGGACTAGCGGTTAAAGAGACCCAGTACTTC.